This record concerns one T cell receptor (beta chain) sequence. The antigen remains undetermined. Expansion of antigen-specific CD4+ T cells with viral peptide pools was carried out by the ViraFEST assay before sequencing. Following culture for approximately ten days, CD4+ T cells were isolated. Subjects were given two BNT162b2 or mRNA-1273 vaccine doses. Each well held about 2 million PBMC cultured with 7.5 to 10 ug/ml peptides and about 10 IU/ml IL-2. IL-2 medium supplanted half the medium on days 3 and 7. The record originates from a study of vaccination effects on CD4 cells after COVID-19. Study-wide background: Following the second dose by a median of 72 days, the post-vaccine samples were obtained.

Whole-study results and caveats: There was only 1 of 255 vaccine-induced clones in healthy vaccinees that cross-reacted with common cold coronaviruses.

Sequencing used immunoSEQ multiplex PCR; TCRdb keeps in-frame clones, though not all of them. The sample holds more than 50,000 clones, about 80% seen once. Germline lookup yields CDR1 SGHRS and CDR2 YFSETQ. The V end lost 4 bases, the J end lost 2 bases, and 14 bases lay between the germline ends. The CDR3 loop spans 15 amino acids. This clonotype was sampled from a human donor who received a COVID-19 vaccine. The sample in question was CD4+ T cells from PBMCs cultured with HCoV-OC43 spike peptides, obtained after COVID-19 vaccination. Subset specified: HCoV-OC43 spike overlapping peptide pool stimulation. V is TRBV5-1 and J is TRBJ2-3; D might be TRBD2 (6 bases). In nucleotides, the CDR3 is TGCGCCAGCAGCACAGGACTAACTAACACAGATACGCAGTATTTT. Amino acid sequence: CASSTGLTNTDTQYF.